This TCR beta chain was identified in a study of beta chain features in type 1 diabetes. Markers CD45RO/CCR7/CD25/CD127/CD95/CD27 served to sort CD4+ naive, central memory, regulatory and stem cell-like memory cells. Expressed TCRB transcripts were sequenced because the isolated RNA had all been reverse transcribed beforehand. TCRdb's table, derived via immunoSEQ multiplex PCR, lists solely in-frame clones and lacks some. The sample yields about half a million clones, about 30% seen once. Germline V gene lookup returns CDR1 GTSNPN and CDR2 SVGIG (reference sequence). J was trimmed by 2 bases and V by 8 bases; bases with no gene match: 14. This CDR3 spans 17 amino acids.

The sequence came from a man between 18 and 35 years old in good health. The specimen was naive CD4+ T cells from blood. V usage is TRBV30 and J usage is TRBJ2-1, with 11 bases fitting TRBD2. The CDR3 loop is CARSGTSGSVAYNEQFF. The CDR3 DNA reads as TGTGCCCGATCCGGGACTAGCGGATCCGTTGCCTACAATGAGCAGTTCTTC.